A single sample gave rise to the 8 T cell receptor beta chains below, sequenced in a study of T cell responses to AZD1222 COVID-19 vaccine. Repertoires were generated with immunoSEQ multiplex PCR, while TCRdb's copy carries only in-frame clones and drops some. This table holds 200,000 or so clones, 80% to 95% found once. The material sequenced was peripheral blood, taken 28 days after the second AZD1222 dose. The receptors derive from an adult who received the AZD1222 COVID-19 vaccine.

The chain carries TRBV7-8 and TRBJ2-5; D could derive from TRBD1 or TRBD2 (5 bases each). CDR3 length: 16 residues. Trimming shortened V by 0 bases and J by 4 bases, and 15 bases separated the two germline ends. CDR1 is SGHVS, CDR2 FQNEAQ, per germline. The CDR3 DNA follows: TGTGCCAGCAGCTTAGCCCGGGACCCTTGGGGAGAGACCCAGTACTTC. Its translation: CASSLARDPWGETQYF.

The genes are TRBV7-2 and TRBJ1-6; D gene uncertain. Germline values: CDR1 SGHTA, CDR2 FQGNSA. The CDR3 has 14 amino acids. Trimming removed 1 base at V and 9 bases at J, with 10 bases between. The DNA of the CDR3 is TGTGCCAGCAGCTTAGTGGCGTTGTTTTCACCCCTCCACTTT. Translating it yields CASSLVALFSPLHF.

The chain has TRBV4-1 and TRBJ2-2; D is unresolved. V was cut by 4 bases and J by 0 bases, with 9 bases left in between. The CDR3 covers 15 residues. From germline, CDR1 is MGHRA and CDR2 YSYEKL. CDR3 nucleotides: TGCGCCAGCAGCCGAGGTAGAACGAACACCGGGGAGCTGTTTTTT. Protein sequence: CASSRGRTNTGELFF.

This clone is a singleton in its sample. The chain carries TRBV5-1 and TRBJ2-2; no clear D gene. In germline, CDR1 is SGHRS, CDR2 YFSETQ. Trimming took off 4 bases at V and 4 bases at J, with 14 bases between the two ends. This CDR3 has 15 amino acids. CDR3: CASSPPSGRTGELFF. The CDR3 region has the DNA TGCGCCAGCAGCCCGCCGTCAGGACGCACCGGGGAGCTGTTTTTT. Together with reference TRBV5-1 and TRBJ2-2, the CDR3 gives the full variable domain: KAGVTQTPRYLIKTRGQQVTLSCSPISGHRSVSWYQQTPGQGLQFLFEYFSETQRNKGNFPGRFSGRQFSNSRSEMNVSTLELGDSALYLCASSPPSGRTGELFFGEGSRLTVL.

The chain is built from TRBV28 and TRBJ1-2; 9 bases agree with TRBD1. The CDR3 contains 13 residues. Germline assignment: CDR1 MDHEN and CDR2 SYDVKM. J gave up 4 bases and V 4 bases, and 1 base lay outside the gene matches. The CDR3 DNA reads TGTGCCAGCAGTTCGACAGGGGGCTATGGCTACACCTTC. Its protein product is CASSSTGGYGYTF.

V and J are TRBV10-3 and TRBJ1-1; 10 bases agree with TRBD1. CDR3 size: 14 residues. V lost 7 bases, J lost 1 base, and 3 bases stayed unmatched. CDR1 is ENHRY, CDR2 SYGVKD, per germline. The CDR3 loop reads CAITRDRGNTEAFF. CDR3 in DNA: TGTGCCATCACCAGGGACAGGGGGAACACTGAAGCTTTCTTT.

The chain combines TRBV19 with TRBJ2-1; D is perhaps TRBD1 (5 bases). The V end was cut by 7 bases, the J end by 6 bases, with 19 bases between. The germline V gene has CDR1 LNHDA and CDR2 SQIVND (reference sequence). This CDR3 is 15 amino acids long. The CDR3 sequence: CASTDGRGVGNEQFF. CDR3 in DNA: TGTGCCAGTACCGATGGTAGGGGTGTCGGCAATGAGCAGTTCTTC.

V gene TRBV15 combines with J gene TRBJ2-1; 8 bases line up with TRBD1. The CDR3 extends over 16 amino acids. V lost 5 bases to trimming and J lost 10 bases; unmatched junction nucleotides: 16. Germline V gives CDR1 LNHNV, CDR2 YYDKDF (reference sequence). CDR3 coding DNA: TGTGCCACCAGCGGGAGGATGGTCGGACAGGGCCCAGAGCAGTTCTTC. Protein sequence: CATSGRMVGQGPEQFF. Using reference TRBV15 and TRBJ2-1 for the parts outside the CDR3, the full variable domain is DAMVIQNPRYQVTQFGKPVTLSCSQTLNHNVMYWYQQKSSQAPKLLFHYYDKDFNNEADTPDNFQSRRPNTSFCFLDIRSPGLGDTAMYLCATSGRMVGQGPEQFFGPGTRLTVL.